The table lists the clone carrying this T cell receptor beta chain with a count of one. Its antigen remains unidentified. The sample comes from a study of T cell responses to AZD1222 COVID-19 vaccine. Investigators merged groups given second doses at roughly 4 or roughly 12 weeks. The study's findings and limits: Spike-specific TCR breadth rose after two AZD1222 doses, and depth rose as well.

Trimming left V 4 bases short and J 6 bases short, with 6 bases between. Per germline, CDR1 SGHDN and CDR2 FVKESK. This CDR3 is built from 11 residues. Using immunoSEQ multiplex PCR, the repertoire was profiled, and TCRdb retains in-frame clones only, with some absent. The sample consists of around 120,000 clones, around 90% of them appearing once. The chain is built from TRBV14 and TRBJ1-1; D not resolved. The source is an adult who received the AZD1222 COVID-19 vaccine. The sequencing here drew on peripheral blood, taken 28 days after the second AZD1222 dose. CDR3 in DNA: TGTGCCAGCAGCCTATTCGCTGAAGCTTTCTTT. The encoded protein is CASSLFAEAFF. Drawing the rest from reference TRBV14 and TRBJ1-1, the complete variable domain is EAGVTQFPSHSVIEKGQTVTLRCDPISGHDNLYWYRRVMGKEIKFLLHFVKESKQDESGMPNNRFLAERTGGTYSTLKVQPAELEDSGVYFCASSLFAEAFFGQGTRLTVV.